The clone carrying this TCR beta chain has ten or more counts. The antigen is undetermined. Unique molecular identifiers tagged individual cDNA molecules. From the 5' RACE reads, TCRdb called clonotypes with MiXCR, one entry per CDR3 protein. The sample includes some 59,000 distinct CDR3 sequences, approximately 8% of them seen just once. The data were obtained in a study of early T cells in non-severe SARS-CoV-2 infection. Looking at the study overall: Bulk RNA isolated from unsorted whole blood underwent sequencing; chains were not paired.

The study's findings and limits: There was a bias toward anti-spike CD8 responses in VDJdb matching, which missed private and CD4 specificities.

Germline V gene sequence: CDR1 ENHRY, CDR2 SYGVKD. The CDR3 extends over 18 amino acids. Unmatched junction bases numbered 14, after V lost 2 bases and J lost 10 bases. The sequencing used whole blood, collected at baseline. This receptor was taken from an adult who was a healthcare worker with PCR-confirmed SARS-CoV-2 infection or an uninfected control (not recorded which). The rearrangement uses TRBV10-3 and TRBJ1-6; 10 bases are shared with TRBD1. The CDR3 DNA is TGTGCCATCAGTGAGCCGGGACAGGGGCGCCCTGAGGCATCACCCCTCCACTTT. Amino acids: CAISEPGQGRPEASPLHF.